What follows are 15 T cell receptor beta chains derived from one specimen sequenced in a study of blood T cell repertoires in COVID-19. The repertoire was sequenced with immunoSEQ multiplex PCR; TCRdb's copy has only in-frame clones and lacks some. Among 490,000 or so clones, approximately 91% were seen once, and the ten largest hold just over 8%. The sample was PBMCs or T cells enriched from blood (not recorded which). The receptors were gathered from a woman in her sixties or seventies who had recovered from COVID-19.

This clone appeared once. A junction boundary mismatches the germline segment, possibly from a read error. V and J are TRBV9 and TRBJ2-3, with 8 bases identical to TRBD2. Per germline, CDR1 SGDLS and CDR2 YYNGEE. The CDR3 contains 16 residues. This chain's CDR3 is CARSGHSGGGTDTQYF. The CDR3 DNA reads as TGTGCCCGCAGCGGACATTCGGGGGGGGGCACAGATACGCAGTATTTT.

V gene TRBV24-1 combines with J gene TRBJ1-2, with 9 positions matching TRBD1. The CDR3 has 15 amino acids. Germline V CDR1 and CDR2: KGHDR, SFDVKD. V shed 1 base and J 6 bases; nucleotides not matched to a gene: 5. CDR3 sequence (DNA): TGTGCCACCAGTGATTTTACAGGGGGCGCGGATGGCTACACCTTC. This encodes CATSDFTGGADGYTF.

The gene calls are TRBV27 and TRBJ2-3, with 9 bases matching TRBD2. The V and J ends lost 4 bases and 3 bases, in that order; junction bases with no gene match: 5. Germline V gives CDR1 MNHEY, CDR2 SMNVEV (reference sequence). CDR3 size: 15 residues. The CDR3 DNA is TGTGCCAGCAGTTCCCGGACTAGCGCAACAGATACGCAGTATTTT. As protein: CASSSRTSATDTQYF.

J is TRBJ2-7 and V is TRBV5-1; a possible D gene is TRBD2 (5 bases). The V end lost 2 bases, the J end lost 7 bases, and 10 bases lay between the germline ends. This CDR3 is built from 12 residues. The germline V gene has CDR1 SGHRS and CDR2 YFSETQ. The DNA of the CDR3 is TGCGCCAGCAGCTTAGGTACTAGGGAGCAGTACTTC. Translated: CASSLGTREQYF.

The CDR3 nucleotides are TGTGCCTGGAGGGCTAGCGGGGGAAATGAGCAGTTCTTC. Amino acid sequence: CAWRASGGNEQFF. The chain joins TRBV30 to TRBJ2-1; 10 bases fit TRBD2. CDR1 and CDR2 (germline): GTSNPN, SVGIG (reference sequence). V gave up 3 bases and J gave up 7 bases; unmatched junction bases: 3. There are 13 residues in the CDR3. Variable domain in full (rest from reference TRBV30 and TRBJ2-1): SQTIHQWPATLVQPVGSPLSLECTVEGTSNPNLYWYRQAAGRGLQLLFYSVGIGQISSEVPQNLSASRPQDRQFILSSKKLLLSDSGFYLCAWRASGGNEQFFGPGTRLTVL.

This chain connects TRBV15 to TRBJ2-5; 7 bases fit TRBD2. This CDR3 region has 15 residues. The V gene end was trimmed by 4 bases and the J gene end by 5 bases; junction bases not matched to a gene: 10. Looked up from germline, CDR1 is LNHNV and CDR2 is YYDKDF (reference sequence). CDR3 sequence reads: CATSTVWGGGETQYF. The DNA for the CDR3 is TGTGCCACCAGCACAGTTTGGGGGGGAGGGGAGACCCAGTACTTC.

The rearrangement uses TRBV7-2 and TRBJ2-6; D possibly corresponds to TRBD2 (6 bases). Germline V gene lookup returns CDR1 SGHTA and CDR2 FQGNSA. The CDR3 totals 18 residues. V was trimmed by 1 base and J by 2 bases, leaving 15 bases between them. CDR3 coding DNA: TGTGCCAGCAGCTTAGTTGGAGGGACGAGGCCTGGGGCCAACGTCCTGACTTTC. Residues: CASSLVGGTRPGANVLTF.

The chain has TRBV27 and TRBJ1-4; a weak D match, TRBD1 (5 bases). CDR1 and CDR2 (germline): MNHEY, SMNVEV (reference sequence). The ends were cut back, 6 bases at V and 2 bases at J, with 19 bases in the middle. This CDR3 has 17 amino acids. For the CDR3, the DNA is TGTGCCAGCAGCATGACGACCCTAGGGGCCACTAATGAAAAACTGTTTTTT. Protein sequence: CASSMTTLGATNEKLFF.

This chain links TRBV15 with TRBJ1-1; TRBD1 agrees at 9 bases. CDR3 length equals 15 residues. Germline assignment: CDR1 LNHNV and CDR2 YYDKDF (reference sequence). After removal of 2 bases from V and 1 base from J, the junction contained 2 bases not matched to a gene. The CDR3 DNA reads TGTGCCACCAGCAGATTGGGACAGGGGAACACTGAAGCTTTCTTT. Translating it yields CATSRLGQGNTEAFF.

V usage is TRBV2 and J usage is TRBJ1-2; 10 bases fit TRBD1. Per germline, CDR1 SNHLY and CDR2 FYNNEI. This CDR3 region has 14 residues. The V segment lost 6 bases and the J segment 6 bases; nucleotides outside the gene matches: 7. CDR3 bases: TGTGCCAGCAGGGGACAGGGGAAAGAGCATGGCTACACCTTC. Its protein product is CASRGQGKEHGYTF.

This chain joins TRBV10-3 and TRBJ1-3, with 11 nucleotides matching TRBD1. The ends lost 7 bases at V and 0 bases at J; junction bases unmatched: 2. Germline CDR1 reads ENHRY; CDR2 reads SYGVKD. The CDR3 has 15 residues. The CDR3 coding sequence is TGTGCCATCAAAGGGACAGGGGGCTCTGGAAACACCATATATTTT. It codes for CAIKGTGGSGNTIYF.

The V and J genes are TRBV2 and TRBJ1-6; no definite D call. This CDR3 comprises 15 residues. V was shortened by 3 bases and J by 1 base, with 7 bases between the two germline ends. Germline lookup yields CDR1 SNHLY and CDR2 FYNNEI. The CDR3 loop reads CASSEPGSYNSPLHF. CDR3 sequence (DNA): TGTGCCAGCAGTGAGCCCGGGTCCTATAATTCACCCCTCCACTTT. The full variable domain, with the rest looked up from reference TRBV2 and TRBJ1-6, is EPEVTQTPSHQVTQMGQEVILRCVPISNHLYFYWYRQILGQKVEFLVSFYNNEISEKSEIFDDQFSVERPDGSNFTLKIRSTKLEDSAMYFCASSEPGSYNSPLHFGNGTRLTVT.

Here the CDR3 DNA reads TGTGCCAGTAACCCGGGACTGGGCCAGAACGAGCAGTACTTC. Translated: CASNPGLGQNEQYF. The rearrangement links TRBV19 to TRBJ2-7; tentative D call: TRBD2 (6 bases). The germline V gene has CDR1 LNHDA and CDR2 SQIVND (reference sequence). The CDR3 length is 14 residues. V was clipped by 7 bases and J by 5 bases, with 18 bases between them.

The chain is built from TRBV10-3 and TRBJ1-2; D is perhaps TRBD1 (5 bases). The length of the CDR3 is 14 residues. V lost 5 bases and J lost 6, with 16 bases in between. Germline V gives CDR1 ENHRY, CDR2 SYGVKD. The CDR3 DNA sequence: TGTGCCATCAGTTTGGGGCAGGGCGGAAATGGCTACACCTTC. Translating gives CAISLGQGGNGYTF.

The V and J genes are TRBV18 and TRBJ2-7, with D possibly matching TRBD1 (6 bases). The V gene's germline CDR1 is KGHSH and CDR2 LQKENI. Trimming took 3 bases from V and 1 from J, leaving 7 bases between them. This CDR3 spans 13 amino acids. As DNA, the CDR3 is TGTGCCAGCTCACCGACAGGTTCCTACGAGCAGTACTTC. It translates to CASSPTGSYEQYF.